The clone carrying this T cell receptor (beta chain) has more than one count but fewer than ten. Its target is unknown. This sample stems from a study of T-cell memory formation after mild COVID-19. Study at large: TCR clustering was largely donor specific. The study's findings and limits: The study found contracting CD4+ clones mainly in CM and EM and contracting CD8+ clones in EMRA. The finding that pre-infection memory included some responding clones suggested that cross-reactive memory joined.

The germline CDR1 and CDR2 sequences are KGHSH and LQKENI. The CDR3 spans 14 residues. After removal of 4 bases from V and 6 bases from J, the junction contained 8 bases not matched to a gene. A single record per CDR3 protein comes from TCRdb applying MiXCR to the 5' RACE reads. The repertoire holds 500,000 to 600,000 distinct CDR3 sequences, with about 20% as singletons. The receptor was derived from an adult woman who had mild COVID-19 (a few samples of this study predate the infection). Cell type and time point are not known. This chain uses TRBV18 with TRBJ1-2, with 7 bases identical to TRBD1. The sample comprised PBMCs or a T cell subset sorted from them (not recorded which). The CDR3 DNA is TGTGCCAGCTCACAAAGTCAAGGGGGCGATGGCTACACCTTC. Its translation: CASSQSQGGDGYTF.